The text below deals with one TCR beta chain. The CDR3 totals 14 residues. V gave up 11 bases and J gave up 5 bases; unmatched junction bases: 12. Germline CDR1 is LNHDA and CDR2 is SQIVND (reference sequence). The entry originates in a study of OX40 agonist ivuxolimab in advanced cancers. For the study at large: Given to patients was ivuxolimab, an agonistic anti-OX40 (CD134) antibody.

Repertoires were generated with immunoSEQ multiplex PCR, while TCRdb's copy carries only in-frame clones and drops some. The data contain about 48,000 clones, approximately 88% of them singletons. The sequence came from an adult with an advanced solid tumor such as melanoma, head and neck, liver or kidney cancer. The V call is TRBV19, the J call TRBJ1-1, with 9 nucleotides matching TRBD1. The specimen was CD4+ or CD8+ T cells sorted from blood, collected in a trial of the OX40 agonist ivuxolimab. CDR3 protein: CAAPRDRDRTEAFF. CDR3 DNA sequence: TGTGCCGCCCCCAGGGACAGGGATCGGACTGAAGCTTTCTTT.